This T cell receptor beta chain derives from a study of T cell repertoires in cytomegalovirus infection. Study overall: Signatures in public TCR beta sequences pointed to both CMV infection and matching HLA type.

Germline V CDR1 and CDR2: DFQATT, SNEGSKA (reference sequence). The CDR3 covers 16 residues. V dropped 1 base and J dropped 7; count of bases not matched to a gene: 15. General study points: Accumulated public TCR beta family frequency recognized individuals carrying CMV together with the relevant HLA. In two of eight donors, the top clonotype was HLA-C-restricted CMV-specific.

TCRdb re-called the reads through MiXCR, storing one row per CDR3 protein. The data show roughly 230,000 distinct CDR3 sequences, 15% to 20% seen once. This clonotype came up once. Its antigen is not identified. The sample consisted of CD8+ T cells from PBMCs. The TCR was taken from a human donor in good health (CMV status not recorded). Some clones in this sample may be carry-over from other donors' samples. The V gene is TRBV20-1, the J gene TRBJ1-2; TRBD1 matches at 7 bases. CDR3 in amino acids: CSARGPIRDSSRGYTF. In nucleotides, the CDR3 is TGCAGTGCTAGAGGTCCTATCCGGGACAGCTCTCGTGGCTACACCTTC.